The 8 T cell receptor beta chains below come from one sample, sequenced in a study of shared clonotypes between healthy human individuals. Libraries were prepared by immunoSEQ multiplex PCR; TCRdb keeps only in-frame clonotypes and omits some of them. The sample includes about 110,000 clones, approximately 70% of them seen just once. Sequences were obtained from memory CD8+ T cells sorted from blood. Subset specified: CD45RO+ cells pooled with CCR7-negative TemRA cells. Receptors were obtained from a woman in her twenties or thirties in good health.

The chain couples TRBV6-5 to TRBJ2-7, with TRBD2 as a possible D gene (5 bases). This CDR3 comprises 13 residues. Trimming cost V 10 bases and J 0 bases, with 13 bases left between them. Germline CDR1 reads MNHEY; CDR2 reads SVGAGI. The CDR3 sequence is CATRRVSSYEQYF. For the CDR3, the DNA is TGTGCCACAAGGCGGGTCAGCTCCTACGAGCAGTACTTC.

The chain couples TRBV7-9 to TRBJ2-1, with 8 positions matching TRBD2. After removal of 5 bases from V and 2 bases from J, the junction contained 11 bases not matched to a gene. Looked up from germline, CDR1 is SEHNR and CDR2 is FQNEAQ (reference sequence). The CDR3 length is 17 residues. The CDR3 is CASSLPGGREAYNEQFF. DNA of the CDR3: TGTGCCAGCAGCCTCCCCGGGGGGCGGGAGGCCTACAATGAGCAGTTCTTC.

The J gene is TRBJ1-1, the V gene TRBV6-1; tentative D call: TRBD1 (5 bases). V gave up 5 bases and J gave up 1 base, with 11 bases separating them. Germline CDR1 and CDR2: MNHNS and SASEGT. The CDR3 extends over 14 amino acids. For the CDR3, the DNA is TGTGCCAGCAGTCCCGGAGGGGAGAACACTGAAGCTTTCTTT. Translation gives CASSPGGENTEAFF.

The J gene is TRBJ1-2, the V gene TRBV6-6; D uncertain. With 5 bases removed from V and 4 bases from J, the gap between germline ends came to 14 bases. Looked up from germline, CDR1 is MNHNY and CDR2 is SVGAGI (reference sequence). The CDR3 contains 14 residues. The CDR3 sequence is CASSPTPGSYGYTF. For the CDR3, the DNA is TGTGCCAGCAGTCCGACCCCCGGGAGCTATGGCTACACCTTC.

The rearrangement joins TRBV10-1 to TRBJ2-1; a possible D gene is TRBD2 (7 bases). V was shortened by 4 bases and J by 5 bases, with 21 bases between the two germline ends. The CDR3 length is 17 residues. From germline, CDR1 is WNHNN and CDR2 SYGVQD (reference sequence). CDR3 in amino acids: CASSAPQNREGDNEQFF. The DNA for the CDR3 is TGCGCCAGCAGTGCTCCTCAGAACAGGGAGGGGGACAATGAGCAGTTCTTC.

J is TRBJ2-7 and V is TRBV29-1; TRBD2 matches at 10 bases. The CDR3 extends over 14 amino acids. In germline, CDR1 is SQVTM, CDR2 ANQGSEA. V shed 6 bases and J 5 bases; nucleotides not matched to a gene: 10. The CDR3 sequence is CSVLGLAGAHEQYF. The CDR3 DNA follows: TGCAGCGTCCTCGGGCTAGCGGGAGCCCACGAGCAGTACTTC.

The CDR3 loop is CASSQEAHRTYEQYF. For the CDR3, the DNA is TGTGCCAGCAGCCAAGAGGCGCACAGGACCTACGAGCAGTACTTC. The chain combines TRBV4-2 with TRBJ2-7; the D gene is possibly TRBD1 (5 bases). CDR1 is LGHNA, CDR2 YNFKEQ, per germline. Trimming left V 0 bases short and J 2 bases short, with 11 bases between. The CDR3 spans 15 residues.

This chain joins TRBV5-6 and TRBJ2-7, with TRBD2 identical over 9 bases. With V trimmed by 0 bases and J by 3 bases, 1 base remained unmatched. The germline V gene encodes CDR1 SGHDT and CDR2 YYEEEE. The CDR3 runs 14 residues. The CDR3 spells CASSLGLADYEQYF. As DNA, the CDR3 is TGTGCCAGCAGCTTGGGACTAGCGGACTACGAGCAGTACTTC.